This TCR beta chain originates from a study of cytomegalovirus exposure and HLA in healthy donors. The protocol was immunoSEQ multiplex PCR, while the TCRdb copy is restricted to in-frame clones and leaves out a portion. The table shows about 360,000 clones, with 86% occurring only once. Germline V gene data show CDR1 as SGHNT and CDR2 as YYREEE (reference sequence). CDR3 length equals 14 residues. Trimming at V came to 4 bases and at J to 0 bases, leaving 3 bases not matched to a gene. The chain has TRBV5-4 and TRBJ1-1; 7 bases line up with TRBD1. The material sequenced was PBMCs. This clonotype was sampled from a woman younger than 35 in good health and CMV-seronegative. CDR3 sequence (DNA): TGTGCCAGCAGCCCACAGGGGATGAACACTGAAGCTTTCTTT. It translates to CASSPQGMNTEAFF.